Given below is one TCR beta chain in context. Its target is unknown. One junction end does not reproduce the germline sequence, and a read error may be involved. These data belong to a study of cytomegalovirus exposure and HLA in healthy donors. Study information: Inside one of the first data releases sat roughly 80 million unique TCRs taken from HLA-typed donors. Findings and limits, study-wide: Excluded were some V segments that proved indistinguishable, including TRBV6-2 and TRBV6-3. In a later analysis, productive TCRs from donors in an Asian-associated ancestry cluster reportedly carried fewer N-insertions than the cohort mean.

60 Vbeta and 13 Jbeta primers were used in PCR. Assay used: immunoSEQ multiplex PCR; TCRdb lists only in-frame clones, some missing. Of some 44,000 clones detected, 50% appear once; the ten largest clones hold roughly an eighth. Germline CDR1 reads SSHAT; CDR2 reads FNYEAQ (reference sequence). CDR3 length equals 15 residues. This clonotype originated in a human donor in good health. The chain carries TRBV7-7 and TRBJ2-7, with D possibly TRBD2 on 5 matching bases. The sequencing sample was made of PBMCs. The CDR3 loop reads CASSLGPGNTYEQYF. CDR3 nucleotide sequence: TGTGCTAGCAGCTTAGGACCCGGGAACACCTACGAGCAGTACTTC. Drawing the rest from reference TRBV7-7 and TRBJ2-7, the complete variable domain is GAGVSQSPRYKVTKRGQDVTLRCDPISSHATLYWYQQALGQGPEFLTYFNYEAQPDKSGLPSDRFSAERPEGSISTLTIQRTEQRDSAMYRCASSLGPGNTYEQYFGPGTRLTVT.